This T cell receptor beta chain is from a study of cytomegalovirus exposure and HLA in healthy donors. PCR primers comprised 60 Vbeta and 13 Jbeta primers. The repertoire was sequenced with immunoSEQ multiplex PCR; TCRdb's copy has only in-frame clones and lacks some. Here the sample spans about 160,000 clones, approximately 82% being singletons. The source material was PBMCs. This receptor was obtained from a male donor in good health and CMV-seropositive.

The CDR3 is CASSLMGVQETQYF. CDR3 nucleotide sequence: TGTGCCAGCAGCTTAATGGGAGTCCAAGAGACCCAGTACTTC. This chain links TRBV7-9 with TRBJ2-5, with a weak D call TRBD2 (5 bases). Trimming cost V 2 bases and J 1 base, with 8 bases left between them. CDR1 is SEHNR and CDR2 is FQNEAQ in the germline V gene (reference sequence). The CDR3 runs 14 residues. Together with reference TRBV7-9 and TRBJ2-5, the CDR3 gives the full variable domain: DTGVSQNPRHKITKRGQNVTFRCDPISEHNRLYWYRQTLGQGPEFLTYFQNEAQLEKSRLLSDRFSAERPKGSFSTLEIQRTEQGDSAMYLCASSLMGVQETQYFGPGTRLLVL.